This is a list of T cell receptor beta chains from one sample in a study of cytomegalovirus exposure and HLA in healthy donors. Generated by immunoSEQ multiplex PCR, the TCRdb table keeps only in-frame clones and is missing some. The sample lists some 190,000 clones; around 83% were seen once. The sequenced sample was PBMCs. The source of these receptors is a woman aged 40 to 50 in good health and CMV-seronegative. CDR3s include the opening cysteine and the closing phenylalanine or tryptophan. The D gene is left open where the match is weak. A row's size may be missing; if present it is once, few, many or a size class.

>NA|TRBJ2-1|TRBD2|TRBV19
TGTGCCAGTAGTATTTCCGGGACTAGTTTCGTCTCCTACGAGCATGAGCAGTTCTTC
CASSISGTSFVSYEHEQFF
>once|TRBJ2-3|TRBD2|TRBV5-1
TGCGCCAGCAGCTTGGGTCGGGGGGGTCCTGATGATACGCAGTATTTT
CASSLGRGGPDDTQYF
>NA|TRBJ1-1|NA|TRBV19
TGTGCCAGTAGGTCCCACAGGGCCATGAACACTGAAGCTTTCTTT
CASRSHRAMNTEAFF
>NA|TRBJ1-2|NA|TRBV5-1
TGCGCCAGCAGCGTGGACAGCTATGGCTACACCTTC
CASSVDSYGYTF
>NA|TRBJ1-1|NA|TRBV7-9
TGTGCCAGCAGCTTAGTTAACAGTAACACTGAAGCTTTCTTT
CASSLVNSNTEAFF
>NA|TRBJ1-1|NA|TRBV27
TGTGCCAGCAGTTTTATTCTCGGGGGGGCTGAAGCTTTCTTT
CASSFILGGAEAFF
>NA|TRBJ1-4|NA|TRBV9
TGTGCCAGCAGCGTAGGAGGGAGAGGTAGTGAAAAACTGTTTTTT
CASSVGGRGSEKLFF
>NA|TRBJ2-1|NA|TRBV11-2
TGTGCCAGCAGCTTTCTCAGGGGGGATGGTAATGAGCAGTTCTTC
CASSFLRGDGNEQFF
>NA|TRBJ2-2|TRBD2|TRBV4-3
TGCGCCAGCAGCCAACGACTAGCGCGAAACACCGGGGAGCTGTTTTTT
CASSQRLARNTGELFF
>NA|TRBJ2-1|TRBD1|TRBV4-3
TGCGCCAGCAGCCAAGATGGACCAGGGGGCGTCTACAATGAGCAGTTCTTC
CASSQDGPGGVYNEQFF
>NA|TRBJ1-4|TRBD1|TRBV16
TGTGCCAGCAGCCCGGACAGGCGTCGTAATGAAAAACTGTTTTTT
CASSPDRRRNEKLFF
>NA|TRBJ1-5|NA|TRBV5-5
TGTGCCAGCAGCTTGCTCGACATGACCAATCAGCCCCAGCATTTT
CASSLLDMTNQPQHF
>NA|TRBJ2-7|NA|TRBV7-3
TGTGCCAGCAGTCTTGGGGCCACCTACGAGCAGTACTTC
CASSLGATYEQYF
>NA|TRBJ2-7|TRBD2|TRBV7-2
TGTGCCAGCAGCACTCAAAGCGGGGCAGGGCTTACCTACGAGCAGTACTTC
CASSTQSGAGLTYEQYF
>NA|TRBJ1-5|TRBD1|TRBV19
TGTGCCAGTGGACAGGGGAGGAATCAGCCCCAGCATTTT
CASGQGRNQPQHF
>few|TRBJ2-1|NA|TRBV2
TGTGCCAGCAGTGGGGCCCCTAAGGTGTACAATGAGCAGTTCTTC
CASSGAPKVYNEQFF
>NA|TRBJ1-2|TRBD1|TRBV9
TGTGCCAGCAGCGTTCAAGACAGGGGCGGCTACACCTTC
CASSVQDRGGYTF
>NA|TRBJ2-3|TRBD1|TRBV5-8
TGTGCCAGCAGCTTAAAACAGGGGACAGATACGCAGTATTTT
CASSLKQGTDTQYF
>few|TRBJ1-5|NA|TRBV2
TGTGCCAGCTGCCGGACAGTAAGCAATCAGCCCCAGCATTTT
CASCRTVSNQPQHF
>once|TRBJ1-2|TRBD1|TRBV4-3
TGCGCCAGCAGCGCGACAGGGGTTGGCTACACCTTC
CASSATGVGYTF
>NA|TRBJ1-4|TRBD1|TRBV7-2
TGTGCCAGCAGCTTGGGACAGGGAATTGAAAAACTGTTTTTT
CASSLGQGIEKLFF
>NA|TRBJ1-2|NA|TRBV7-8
TGTGCCAGCAGCCGGACAGTAAACTATGGCTACACCTTC
CASSRTVNYGYTF
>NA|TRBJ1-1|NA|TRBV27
TGTGCCAGCAGTCCCCTCGGGACATATACTTTCTTT
CASSPLGTYTFF
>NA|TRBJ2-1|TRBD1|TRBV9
TGTGCCAGCAGCTTTGGACAGGGGAGCTCCTACAATGAGCAGTTCTTC
CASSFGQGSSYNEQFF
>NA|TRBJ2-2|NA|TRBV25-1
TGTGCCAGCACCCGAGCAGGGAGGTCAACCGGGGAGCTGTTTTTT
CASTRAGRSTGELFF
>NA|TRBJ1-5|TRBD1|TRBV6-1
TGTGCCATCCGACAGGGCGGCCAGCCCCAGCATTTT
CAIRQGGQPQHF